This T cell receptor (beta chain) derives from a study of shared clonotypes between healthy human individuals. Study in general: Donors had three CD4 naive, three CD4 memory, two CD8 naive and one CD8 memory plate apiece.

The CDR3 totals 12 residues. Germline CDR1 is PRHDT and CDR2 is FYEKMQ (reference sequence). V was clipped by 4 bases and J by 0 bases, with 3 bases between them. Study findings and constraints: Only blood samples were collected, and tissue repertoires likely differ.

Terminally differentiated effector memory CD45RA+ cells were excluded from the naive CD8 cells, which were CD45RO-negative and positively selected for CCR7. Caucasian adults residing in Nashville, Tennessee made up all the donors. Genomic DNA belonging to each subset was distributed in equal measure over several immunoSEQ plates. TCRdb's table, derived via immunoSEQ multiplex PCR, lists solely in-frame clones and lacks some. The sample lists around 640,000 clones; approximately 96% were seen once. Note on this clone: Its matching antigen is unknown.

The TCR sequence derives from a woman in her twenties or thirties in good health. Sequencing was carried out using naive CD8+ T cells sorted from blood. The gene calls are TRBV13 and TRBJ2-5; D unresolved. CDR3 sequence (DNA): TGTGCCAGCAGCTCGTACCAAGAGACCCAGTACTTC. Its protein product is CASSSYQETQYF.